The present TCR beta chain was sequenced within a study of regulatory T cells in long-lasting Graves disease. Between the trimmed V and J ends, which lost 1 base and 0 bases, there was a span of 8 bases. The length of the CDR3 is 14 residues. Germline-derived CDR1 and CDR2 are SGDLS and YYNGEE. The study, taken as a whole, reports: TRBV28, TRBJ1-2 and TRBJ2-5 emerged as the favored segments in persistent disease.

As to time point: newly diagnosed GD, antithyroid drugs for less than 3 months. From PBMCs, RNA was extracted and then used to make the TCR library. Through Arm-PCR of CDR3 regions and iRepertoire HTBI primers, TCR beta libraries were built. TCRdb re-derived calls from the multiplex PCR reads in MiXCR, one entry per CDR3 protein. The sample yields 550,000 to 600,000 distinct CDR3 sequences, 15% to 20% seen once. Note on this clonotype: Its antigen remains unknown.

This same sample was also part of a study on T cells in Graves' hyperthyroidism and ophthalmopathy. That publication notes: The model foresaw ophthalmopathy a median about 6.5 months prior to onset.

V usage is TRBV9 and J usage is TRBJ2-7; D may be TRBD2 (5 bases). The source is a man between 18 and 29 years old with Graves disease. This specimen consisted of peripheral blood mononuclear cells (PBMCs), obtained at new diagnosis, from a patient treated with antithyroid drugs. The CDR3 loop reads CASSVREFSYEQYF. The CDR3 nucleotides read TGTGCCAGCAGCGTAAGGGAGTTCTCCTACGAGCAGTACTTC.